Following are 22 T cell receptor beta chains from one sample sequenced in a study of molecular identifiers for immune sequencing clone quantification. TCRdb passed the PCR reads through MiXCR, listing each CDR3 protein once. The sample has about 630,000 distinct CDR3 sequences, 25% seen once; the top ten hold about 0.84%. The sequencing sample was made of naive CD8+ T cells from blood, with Jurkat cell RNA spiked in. Subset denoted: FACS-sorted CD8+CD4-CCR7+CD45RA+ naive T cells. The receptors here all came from a human donor in good health. Some libraries in this study had Jurkat cell RNA spiked in.

This clonotype came up many times. The chain recombines TRBV10-3 with TRBJ2-3, with 9 positions matching TRBD2. The CDR3 is 16 residues long. V lost 3 bases to trimming and J lost 1 base; unmatched junction nucleotides: 5. Germline lookup yields CDR1 ENHRY and CDR2 SYGVKD. This chain's CDR3 is CAISDGLAGRTDTQYF. In DNA form, the CDR3 reads TGTGCCATCAGTGACGGGCTAGCGGGGCGCACAGATACGCAGTATTTT.

This clonotype was picked up a small number of times. The chain combines TRBV20-1 with TRBJ2-1; 13 positions match TRBD2. Germline values: CDR1 DFQATT, CDR2 SNEGSKA (reference sequence). CDR3 size: 16 residues. The junction had 5 bases not matched to a gene; V was cut back by 0 bases and J by 6 bases. DNA of the CDR3: TGCAGTGCTAGAGATGAAGGGACTAGCGGGGTCAATGAGCAGTTCTTC. Translated, it gives CSARDEGTSGVNEQFF.

The table lists this clonotype with a few counts. The chain is built from TRBV24-1 and TRBJ2-5, with D possibly TRBD1 on 6 matching bases. CDR1 and CDR2 from the germline V gene are KGHDR and SFDVKD. The ends were cut back, 4 bases at V and 3 bases at J, with 8 bases in the middle. The CDR3 has 13 residues. This CDR3 reads CATSEQGEETQYF. For the CDR3, the DNA is TGTGCCACCAGTGAACAGGGAGAAGAGACCCAGTACTTC.

There are a few counts of this clonotype. V gene TRBV5-5 combines with J gene TRBJ2-3; TRBD2 might be the D (5 bases). The germline V gene encodes CDR1 SGHKS and CDR2 YYEKEE (reference sequence). V was cut by 4 bases and J by 4 bases, with 19 bases left in between. There are 16 residues in the CDR3. CDR3 coding DNA: TGTGCCAGCAGCCCACGGGATGTGGGAGTCCCAGATACGCAGTATTTT. Its translation: CASSPRDVGVPDTQYF. The full variable domain, rest sourced from reference TRBV5-5 and TRBJ2-3, is DAGVTQSPTHLIKTRGQQVTLRCSPISGHKSVSWYQQVLGQGPQFIFQYYEKEERGRGNFPDRFSARQFPNYSSELNVNALLLGDSALYLCASSPRDVGVPDTQYFGPGTRLTVL.

The rearrangement uses TRBV6-2 or TRBV6-3 and TRBJ2-3, with D uncertain. Germline assignment: CDR1 MNHEY and CDR2 SVGEGT. Between the trimmed V and J ends, which lost 6 bases and 2 bases, there was a span of 15 bases. The CDR3 totals 15 residues. The DNA for the CDR3 is TGTGCCAGCAGAGGGAACATACTTCCCACAGATACGCAGTATTTT. It translates to CASRGNILPTDTQYF.

This clonotype was seen repeatedly, ten times or more. The rearrangement links TRBV12-3 or TRBV12-4 to TRBJ2-3; D may be TRBD1 (6 bases). The CDR3 length is 14 residues. The V end was cut by 5 bases, the J end by 1 base, with 10 bases between. CDR3 loop: CASSTGTRTDTQYF. The CDR3 region has the DNA TGTGCCAGCAGTACAGGGACCCGCACAGATACGCAGTATTTT.

This clonotype was seen at least ten times. This chain uses TRBV5-1 with TRBJ2-2; maybe TRBD1 (5 bases). The germline CDR1 and CDR2 sequences are SGHRS and YFSETQ. Trimming stripped 2 bases from V and 5 bases from J, with 10 bases between. The CDR3 spans 14 residues. The DNA for the CDR3 is TGCGCCAGCAGCTTATTCGACAGTACCGGGGAGCTGTTTTTT. This codes for CASSLFDSTGELFF.

The rearrangement joins TRBV29-1 to TRBJ1-1; D gene unclear. CDR1 and CDR2 from the germline V gene are SQVTM and ANQGSEA. V lost 3 bases and J lost 11, with 13 bases in between. The CDR3 runs to 11 residues. The CDR3 DNA reads as TGCAGCGTTGACATTTCCCCTGCCGCTTTCTTT. Amino acids: CSVDISPAAFF. The whole variable domain, remainder taken from reference TRBV29-1 and TRBJ1-1, is SAVISQKPSRDICQRGTSLTIQCQVDSQVTMMFWYRQQPGQSLTLIATANQGSEATYESGFVIDKFPISRPNLTFSTLTVSNMSPEDSSIYLCSVDISPAAFFGQGTRLTVV.

This clonotype was found many times. This chain connects TRBV4-3 to TRBJ2-7, with a tentative D call TRBD1 (5 bases). Trimming took 0 bases from V and 3 from J, leaving 15 bases between them. From germline, CDR1 is LGHNA and CDR2 YSLEER. The CDR3 has 16 residues. CDR3 in amino acids: CASSQDKRGWGYEQYF. DNA for the CDR3: TGCGCCAGCAGCCAAGATAAAAGGGGCTGGGGCTACGAGCAGTACTTC.

This clonotype was found many times. The rearrangement links TRBV3-1 to TRBJ2-1; no clear D gene. Germline CDR1 LGHDT, CDR2 YNNKEL (reference sequence). Trimming shortened V by 2 bases and J by 5 bases, and 16 bases separated the two germline ends. The length of the CDR3 is 16 residues. In nucleotides, the CDR3 is TGTGCCAGCAGCCAATTTCTGCCCAGGTCCCACAATGAGCAGTTCTTC. Encoded protein: CASSQFLPRSHNEQFF.

This clonotype was counted at least ten times. The chain combines TRBV29-1 with TRBJ1-2; no clear D gene. This CDR3 spans 14 amino acids. CDR1 SQVTM and CDR2 ANQGSEA come from the germline V gene. The V and J ends lost 1 base and 4 bases respectively, with 13 bases between them. The CDR3 is CSVEGATAIYGYTF. The CDR3 nucleotides are TGCAGCGTTGAAGGGGCAACAGCCATCTATGGCTACACCTTC.

The gene calls are TRBV5-6 and TRBJ2-2; 7 positions agree with TRBD1. This CDR3 contains 15 residues. CDR1 is SGHDT, CDR2 YYEEEE, per germline. Germline trimming cut 1 base from V and 3 bases from J; bases unmatched to any gene: 3. The CDR3 DNA reads TGTGCCAGCAGCTTGAGGGGGCAATACACCGGGGAGCTGTTTTTT. This codes for CASSLRGQYTGELFF.

Note on this clonotype: At one of its ends the junction is not consistent with the germline gene, which may arise from a read error. CDR3 sequence reads: CARSQMVSNSPLHF. The DNA of the CDR3 is TGCGCCCGCAGCCAAATGGTCTCGAATTCACCCCTCCACTTT. The chain uses TRBV4-1 and TRBJ1-6; D is unclear. This CDR3 has 14 residues. CDR1 MGHRA and CDR2 YSYEKL come from the germline V gene.

This chain uses TRBV20-1 with TRBJ2-7; D might be TRBD2 (5 bases). Germline CDR1 DFQATT, CDR2 SNEGSKA (reference sequence). Trimming left V 3 bases short and J 6 bases short, with 18 bases between. The CDR3 has 14 residues. Here the CDR3 reads CSASDYQLNREQYF. CDR3 DNA sequence: TGCAGTGCTAGCGACTACCAGTTGAACCGCGAGCAGTACTTC.

This clonotype has only a few counts. The V gene is TRBV4-1, the J gene TRBJ1-2, with a tentative D call TRBD1 (6 bases). With 0 bases removed from V and 3 bases from J, the gap between germline ends came to 11 bases. The length of the CDR3 is 15 residues. Germline V gives CDR1 MGHRA, CDR2 YSYEKL. The CDR3 nucleotides are TGCGCCAGCAGCCAAGATACAGGGTTATACTATGGCTACACCTTC. This sequence encodes CASSQDTGLYYGYTF.

Details on this clonotype: This sequence may be a read error, since a much larger clone differs from it by one base. The chain has TRBV29-1 and TRBJ1-3; D call uncertain. The CDR3 covers 12 residues. Germline V gives CDR1 SQVTM, CDR2 ANQGSEA. The CDR3 region is CSVEVSENTIYF. Written as DNA, the CDR3 is TGCAGCGTTGAGGTCTCTGAAAACACCATATATTTT.

The chain is built from TRBV7-9 and TRBJ2-7; D remains unclear. The CDR3 loop spans 13 amino acids. The germline V and J ends were trimmed by 5 bases and 0 bases, with 8 bases remaining between them. The germline V gene has CDR1 SEHNR and CDR2 FQNEAQ (reference sequence). In nucleotides, the CDR3 is TGTGCCAGCAGCCCGCACGCCTCCTACGAGCAGTACTTC. It yields the protein CASSPHASYEQYF.

The sample holds many counts of this clonotype. The rearrangement joins TRBV6-5 to TRBJ2-3; 7 bases match TRBD1. V dropped 5 bases and J dropped 5; count of bases not matched to a gene: 13. The CDR3 loop spans 16 amino acids. Germline-derived CDR1 and CDR2 are MNHEY and SVGAGI. The CDR3 protein is CASSRLWDRERDTQYF. In DNA, the CDR3 is TGTGCCAGCAGTAGGCTGTGGGACAGAGAGAGAGATACGCAGTATTTT.

There are many counts of this clonotype. J is TRBJ2-3 and V is TRBV19; possible D gene TRBD1, 6 bases. Germline V gene sequence: CDR1 LNHDA, CDR2 SQIVND (reference sequence). The CDR3 extends over 15 amino acids. The germline V and J ends were trimmed by 6 bases and 0 bases, with 13 bases remaining between them. CDR3: CASSHGQSSTDTQYF. CDR3 bases: TGTGCCAGTAGCCATGGACAGTCTAGCACAGATACGCAGTATTTT.

Only a few counts were recorded for this clonotype. The rearrangement uses TRBV4-2 and TRBJ2-2; possibly TRBD2 for D (5 bases). Germline V lookup: CDR1 LGHNA, CDR2 YNFKEQ. V was pared by 2 bases and J by 0 bases, with 7 bases between. The CDR3 runs to 15 residues. CDR3 sequence reads: CASSQLGANTGELFF. For the CDR3, the DNA is TGTGCCAGCAGCCAACTCGGGGCGAACACCGGGGAGCTGTTTTTT.

This clonotype has just a few counts. The J gene is TRBJ1-3, the V gene TRBV6-1; D gene ambiguous. The CDR3 runs to 16 residues. The germline V gene has CDR1 MNHNS and CDR2 SASEGT. Trimming stripped 0 bases from V and 0 bases from J, with 9 bases between. The CDR3 DNA reads as TGTGCCAGCAGTGAAGCACCGGCTTTCTCTGGAAACACCATATATTTT. Translation gives CASSEAPAFSGNTIYF.

This clonotype was recorded many times. The chain links TRBV20-1 to TRBJ1-2, with D hard to call. This CDR3 is 10 amino acids long. CDR1 is DFQATT, CDR2 SNEGSKA, per germline (reference sequence). V was shortened by 8 bases and J by 6 bases, with 10 bases between the two germline ends. The CDR3 DNA sequence: TGCAGTTCATACTTTAATGGCTACACCTTC. The encoded protein is CSSYFNGYTF.